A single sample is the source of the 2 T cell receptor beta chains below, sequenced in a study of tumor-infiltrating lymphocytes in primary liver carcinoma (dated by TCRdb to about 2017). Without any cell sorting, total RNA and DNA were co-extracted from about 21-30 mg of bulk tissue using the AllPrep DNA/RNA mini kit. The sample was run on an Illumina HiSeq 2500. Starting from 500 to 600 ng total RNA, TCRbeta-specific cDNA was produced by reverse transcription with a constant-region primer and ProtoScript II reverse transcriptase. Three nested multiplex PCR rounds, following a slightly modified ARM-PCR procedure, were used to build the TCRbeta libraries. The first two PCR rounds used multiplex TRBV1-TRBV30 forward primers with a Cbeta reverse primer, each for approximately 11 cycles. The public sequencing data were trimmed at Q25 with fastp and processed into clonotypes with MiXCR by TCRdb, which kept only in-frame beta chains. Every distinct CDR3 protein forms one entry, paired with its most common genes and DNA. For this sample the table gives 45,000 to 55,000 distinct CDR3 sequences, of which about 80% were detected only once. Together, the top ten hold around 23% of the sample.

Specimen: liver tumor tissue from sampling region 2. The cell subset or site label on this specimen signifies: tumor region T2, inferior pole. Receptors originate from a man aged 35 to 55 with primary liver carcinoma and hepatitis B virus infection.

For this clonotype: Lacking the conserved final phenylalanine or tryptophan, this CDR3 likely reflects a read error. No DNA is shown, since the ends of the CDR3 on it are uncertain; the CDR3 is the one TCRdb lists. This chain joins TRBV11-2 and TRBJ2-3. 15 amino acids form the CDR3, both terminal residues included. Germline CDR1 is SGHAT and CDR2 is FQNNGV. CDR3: CANSSTSVSTDTQYL.

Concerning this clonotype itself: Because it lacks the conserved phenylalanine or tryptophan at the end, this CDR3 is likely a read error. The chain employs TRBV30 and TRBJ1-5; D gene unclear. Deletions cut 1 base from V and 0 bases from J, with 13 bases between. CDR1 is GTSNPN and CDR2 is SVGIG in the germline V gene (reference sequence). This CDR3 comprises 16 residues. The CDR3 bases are TGTGCCTGGAGTGAAGCCGGGTCAGTTAGCAATCAGCCCCAGCATTCT. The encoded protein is CAWSEAGSVSNQPQHS.